The source of this TCR beta chain is a study of blood T cell repertoires in COVID-19. In the study overall: Whether acute or convalescent, the COVID-19 samples came from the United States, Italy and Spain. PBMCs, B-cell-depleted T cells, or T cells provided the cDNA or gDNA that made up the material.

In the authors' methods: By means of reference gene primer amplification, nucleated cell counts were estimated. Clones were read by immunoSEQ multiplex PCR, and TCRdb kept only the in-frame ones, dropping some. Clone size and V and J calls were adopted from that table, with D and trimming inferred from the DNA. Of 120,000 to 150,000 clones listed, approximately 80% are singletons. The CDR3 sequence is 13 residues long. In germline, CDR1 is MGHRA, CDR2 YSYEKL. V lost 4 bases to trimming and J lost 4 bases; unmatched junction nucleotides: 2. The sequenced material came from peripheral blood. The source of this sequence is a human donor in a cohort sampled during active COVID-19. The chain uses TRBV4-1 and TRBJ1-2; 8 bases line up with TRBD1. The DNA of the CDR3 is TGCGCCAGCAGCCCCCAGGGGGCCTATGGCTACACCTTC. This gives the protein CASSPQGAYGYTF.